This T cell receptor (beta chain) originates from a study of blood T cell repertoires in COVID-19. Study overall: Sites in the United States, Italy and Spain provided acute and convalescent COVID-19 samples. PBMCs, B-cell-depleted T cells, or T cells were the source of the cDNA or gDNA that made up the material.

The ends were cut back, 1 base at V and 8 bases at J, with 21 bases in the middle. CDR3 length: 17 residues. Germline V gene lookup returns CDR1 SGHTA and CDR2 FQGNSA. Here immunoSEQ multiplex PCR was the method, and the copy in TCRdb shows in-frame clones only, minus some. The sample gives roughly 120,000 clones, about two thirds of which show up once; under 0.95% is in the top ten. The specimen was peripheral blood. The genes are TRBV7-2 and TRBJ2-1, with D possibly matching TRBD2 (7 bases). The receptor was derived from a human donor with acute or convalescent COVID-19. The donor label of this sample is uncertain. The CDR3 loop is CASSLVSGRGPGDEQFF. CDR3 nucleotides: TGTGCCAGCAGCTTAGTATCCGGGCGGGGGCCGGGGGATGAGCAGTTCTTC.